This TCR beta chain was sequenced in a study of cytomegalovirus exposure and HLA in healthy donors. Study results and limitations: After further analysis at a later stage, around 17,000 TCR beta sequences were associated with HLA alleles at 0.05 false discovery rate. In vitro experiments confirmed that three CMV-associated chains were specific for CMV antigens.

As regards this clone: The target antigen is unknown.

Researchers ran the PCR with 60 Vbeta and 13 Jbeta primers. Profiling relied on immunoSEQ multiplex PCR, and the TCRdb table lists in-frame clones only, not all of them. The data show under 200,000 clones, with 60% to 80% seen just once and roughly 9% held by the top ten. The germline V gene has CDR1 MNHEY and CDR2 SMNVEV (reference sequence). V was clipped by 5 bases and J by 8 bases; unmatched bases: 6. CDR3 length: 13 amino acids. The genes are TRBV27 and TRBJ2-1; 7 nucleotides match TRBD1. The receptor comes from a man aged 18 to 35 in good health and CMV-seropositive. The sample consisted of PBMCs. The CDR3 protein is CASSPNRGDEQFF. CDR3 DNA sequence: TGTGCCAGCAGTCCGAACAGGGGCGATGAGCAGTTCTTC.